The 32 T cell receptor beta chains below come from one sample, sequenced in a study of graft-versus-host responses after intestinal transplantation (dated by TCRdb to 2020 to 2022). Which antigens these TCRs recognize remains unknown. The time point label corresponds to: cells obtained before transplantation from donor or recipient. Receptor amplification or capture employed the immunoSEQ multiplex PCR assay. The immuneACCESS repertoire file appears here via TCRdb, limited to in-frame rearrangements. These files lack a portion of the clones; in checked studies, under half of the deficit traces to unresolved V genes, and the cause of the others is not known. Counted in this sample were more than 95,000 clones; about 90% of them appeared once. The ten largest clones take up over 0.7% of the sample. Sequencing was performed on unstimulated CD4+ T cells sorted from spleen or lymph node cells, taken before intestinal transplant. The receptors come from a human donor who received an intestinal transplant.

The chain is built from TRBV18 and TRBJ2-7; D is unresolved. This CDR3 comprises 16 residues. The ends were cut back, 3 bases at V and 0 bases at J, with 15 bases in the middle. Germline V CDR1 and CDR2: KGHSH, LQKENI. CDR3 residues: CASSPSAGSSSYEQYF. As DNA, the CDR3 is TGTGCCAGCTCACCCAGCGCAGGCTCCAGCTCCTACGAGCAGTACTTC.

This chain joins TRBV5-6 and TRBJ1-6; no reliable D call. V lost 4 bases and J lost 3, with 8 bases in between. From germline, CDR1 is SGHDT and CDR2 YYEEEE. The CDR3 runs 14 residues. The CDR3 region has the DNA TGTGCCAGCAGCGGCTTACTCTATAATTCACCCCTCCACTTT. This encodes CASSGLLYNSPLHF.

The chain uses TRBV29-1 and TRBJ2-5; 7 bases map to TRBD2. CDR1 and CDR2 (germline): SQVTM, ANQGSEA. The ends lost 3 bases at V and 5 bases at J; junction bases unmatched: 0. The CDR3 length is 11 residues. For the CDR3, the DNA is TGCAGCGTTGACGGGGGGGAGACCCAGTACTTC. Translation: CSVDGGETQYF. Supplemented by reference TRBV29-1 and TRBJ2-5, the full variable domain reads SAVISQKPSRDICQRGTSLTIQCQVDSQVTMMFWYRQQPGQSLTLIATANQGSEATYESGFVIDKFPISRPNLTFSTLTVSNMSPEDSSIYLCSVDGGETQYFGPGTRLLVL.

The chain uses TRBV28 and TRBJ2-5, with 7 bases that match TRBD2. The CDR3 sequence is 13 residues long. V lost 2 bases and J lost 3; bases outside the gene matches: 0. Looked up from germline, CDR1 is MDHEN and CDR2 is SYDVKM. The CDR3 DNA follows: TGTGCCAGCAGTTTACTAGCGGAAGAGACCCAGTACTTC. Translating gives CASSLLAEETQYF.

The gene calls are TRBV7-9 and TRBJ2-1; D uncertain. CDR3 length: 16 amino acids. V lost 5 bases, J lost 8 bases, and 22 bases lay in between. Germline assignment: CDR1 SEHNR and CDR2 FQNEAQ (reference sequence). Written as DNA, the CDR3 is TGTGCCAGCAGCCCAAACATGGGAATAGATCGGTATGAGCAGTTCTTC. Translation: CASSPNMGIDRYEQFF.

V gene TRBV7-3 combines with J gene TRBJ1-1; D remains ambiguous. With 4 bases removed from V and 0 bases from J, the gap between germline ends came to 9 bases. The CDR3 has 14 amino acids. In germline, CDR1 is SGHTA, CDR2 FQGTGA. The CDR3 coding sequence is TGTGCCAGCAGCTCCGGACGGATGAACACTGAAGCTTTCTTT. Protein: CASSSGRMNTEAFF.

This clone was seen once. The rearrangement uses TRBV5-6 and TRBJ2-5; a possible D gene is TRBD1 (5 bases). CDR1 SGHDT and CDR2 YYEEEE come from the germline V gene. The germline V and J ends were trimmed by 4 bases and 4 bases, with 17 bases remaining between them. The CDR3 loop spans 15 amino acids. The CDR3 bases are TGTGCCAGCAGCATACGAATCAGGGAAGGAGAGACCCAGTACTTC. This sequence encodes CASSIRIREGETQYF.

V is TRBV2 and J is TRBJ2-7; D is possibly TRBD1 (5 bases). Germline CDR1 reads SNHLY; CDR2 reads FYNNEI. V dropped 6 bases and J dropped 6 bases, with 9 bases sitting between them. This CDR3 spans 11 amino acids. In nucleotides, the CDR3 is TGTGCCAGCAGGACCAGGGTCGAGCAGTACTTC. Translating gives CASRTRVEQYF.

The CDR3 protein is CASSPLSLDNSPLHF. The CDR3 region has the DNA TGTGCCAGCAGCCCTCTATCCCTCGATAATTCACCCCTCCACTTT. The chain combines TRBV9 with TRBJ1-6; D is undetermined. V lost 4 bases, J lost 5 bases, and 13 bases lay in between. The length of the CDR3 is 15 residues. Germline values: CDR1 SGDLS, CDR2 YYNGEE.

The rearrangement uses TRBV5-1 and TRBJ2-7; maybe TRBD2 (6 bases). This CDR3 has 15 amino acids. CDR1 is SGHRS and CDR2 is YFSETQ in the germline V gene. The ends were cut back, 0 bases at V and 5 bases at J, with 15 bases in the middle. Here the CDR3 DNA reads TGCGCCAGCAGCTTGGGGAGGGTCAGTGTCGACGAGCAGTACTTC. Encoded protein: CASSLGRVSVDEQYF.

This chain uses TRBV5-6 with TRBJ1-4; D gene uncertain. The V end was cut by 4 bases, the J end by 7 bases, with 17 bases between. CDR3 length equals 15 residues. Germline V gene lookup returns CDR1 SGHDT and CDR2 YYEEEE. DNA of the CDR3: TGTGCCAGCAGCCTCCGGGCCCAACGACGTGAAAAACTGTTTTTT. It yields the protein CASSLRAQRREKLFF.

V usage is TRBV28 and J usage is TRBJ2-5; D gene uncertain. V lost 1 base and J 4 bases, leaving 7 bases between the germline ends. The V gene's germline CDR1 is MDHEN and CDR2 SYDVKM. This CDR3 is built from 13 residues. This chain's CDR3 is CASSLLRVETQYF. The DNA of the CDR3 is TGTGCCAGCAGTTTATTAAGGGTAGAGACCCAGTACTTC.

The chain links TRBV6-6 to TRBJ2-3; possible D gene TRBD2, 6 bases. The CDR3 totals 15 residues. V shed 7 bases and J shed 0 bases, with 14 bases lying between them. Per germline, CDR1 MNHNY and CDR2 SVGAGI (reference sequence). This CDR3 is CASTGLGGSTDTQYF. CDR3 in DNA: TGTGCCAGCACTGGATTGGGGGGTAGCACAGATACGCAGTATTTT.

CDR3 nucleotides: TGCGCCAGCAGCTTGGAGCGGAGCTCCTACAATGAGCAGTTCTTC. It yields the protein CASSLERSSYNEQFF. J is TRBJ2-1 and V is TRBV5-1; TRBD2 might be the D (5 bases). The V end lost 0 bases, the J end lost 0 bases, and 7 bases lay between the germline ends. The CDR3 is 15 amino acids. Germline V gene sequence: CDR1 SGHRS, CDR2 YFSETQ. The entire variable domain, with the rest obtained from reference TRBV5-1 and TRBJ2-1, is as follows: KAGVTQTPRYLIKTRGQQVTLSCSPISGHRSVSWYQQTPGQGLQFLFEYFSETQRNKGNFPGRFSGRQFSNSRSEMNVSTLELGDSALYLCASSLERSSYNEQFFGPGTRLTVL.

The count of this clone is one. The V and J genes are TRBV5-4 and TRBJ2-1; D is perhaps TRBD2 (5 bases). CDR1 and CDR2 from the germline V gene are SGHNT and YYREEE (reference sequence). V lost 2 bases to trimming and J lost 10 bases, with 10 bases between them. CDR3 length: 12 residues. As DNA, the CDR3 is TGTGCCAGCAGCTTATACCGGGAAGAGCAGTTCTTC. It yields the protein CASSLYREEQFF.

V gene TRBV9 combines with J gene TRBJ2-7, with 7 bases fitting TRBD2. This CDR3 contains 14 residues. The germline V gene encodes CDR1 SGDLS and CDR2 YYNGEE. The junction had 5 bases not matched to a gene; V was cut back by 4 bases and J by 1 base. The CDR3 region is CASSLRRESYEQYF. DNA for the CDR3: TGTGCCAGCAGCCTAAGGCGGGAGTCCTACGAGCAGTACTTC.

The V and J genes are TRBV2 and TRBJ1-3, with 7 bases fitting TRBD1. The CDR3 has 13 amino acids. Germline V gene data show CDR1 as SNHLY and CDR2 as FYNNEI. Trimming cost V 5 bases and J 2 bases; bases outside gene matches: 0. As DNA, the CDR3 is TGTGCCAGCAGTCAGGGGGCTGGAAACACCATATATTTT. Its protein product is CASSQGAGNTIYF. Based on the CDR3 plus reference TRBV2 and TRBJ1-3, the full variable domain is EPEVTQTPSHQVTQMGQEVILRCVPISNHLYFYWYRQILGQKVEFLVSFYNNEISEKSEIFDDQFSVERPDGSNFTLKIRSTKLEDSAMYFCASSQGAGNTIYFGEGSWLTVV.

The chain links TRBV6-5 to TRBJ1-1, with D unresolved. CDR1 is MNHEY and CDR2 is SVGAGI in the germline V gene. With 6 bases removed from V and 6 bases from J, the gap between germline ends came to 17 bases. The CDR3 sequence is 14 residues long. The CDR3 is CASSSGDPGAEAFF. Here the CDR3 DNA reads TGTGCCAGCAGCAGCGGTGACCCGGGCGCTGAAGCTTTCTTT.

V usage is TRBV18 and J usage is TRBJ1-1, with D perhaps matching TRBD1 (5 bases). Germline CDR1 KGHSH, CDR2 LQKENI. V lost 4 bases and J lost 8, with 11 bases in between. The CDR3 covers 12 residues. The CDR3 region has the DNA TGTGCCAGCTCACAGGCACCAGGGGAAGCTTTCTTT. Translating gives CASSQAPGEAFF.

Only one count was recorded for this clone. V and J are TRBV5-1 and TRBJ2-7; D possibly matches TRBD1 or TRBD2 (5 bases each). Germline CDR1 is SGHRS and CDR2 is YFSETQ. This CDR3 has 15 amino acids. V dropped 5 bases and J dropped 3 bases, with 18 bases sitting between them. The CDR3 here is CASRGDPTFGYEQYF. CDR3 nucleotides: TGCGCCAGCAGGGGGGACCCCACGTTCGGCTACGAGCAGTACTTC.

The chain uses TRBV30 and TRBJ1-3; a weak D match, TRBD1 (5 bases). Per the germline V gene, CDR1 is GTSNPN and CDR2 is SVGIG (reference sequence). V lost 0 bases, J lost 2 bases, and 8 bases lay in between. This CDR3 is built from 14 residues. CDR3 sequence: CAWSVSRAGNTIYF. CDR3 sequence (DNA): TGTGCCTGGAGTGTATCCAGGGCTGGAAACACCATATATTTT.

This clone was recorded a few times. V gene TRBV12-5 combines with J gene TRBJ2-7; 9 positions match TRBD2. The CDR3 consists of 13 residues. The junction had 0 bases not matched to a gene; V was cut back by 3 bases and J by 3 bases. Per germline, CDR1 LGHNT and CDR2 FRNRAP. The CDR3 region is CASGLLAGYEQYF. CDR3 nucleotide sequence: TGTGCTAGTGGTTTACTAGCGGGCTACGAGCAGTACTTC.

This clone has only one observation. The V and J genes are TRBV6-5 and TRBJ2-4, with D uncertain. CDR3 length: 14 residues. Trimming took off 5 bases at V and 3 bases at J, with 11 bases between the two ends. Germline CDR1 MNHEY, CDR2 SVGAGI. CDR3 region: CASSDPERKNIQYF. The CDR3 DNA is TGTGCCAGCAGTGACCCCGAGCGCAAAAACATTCAGTACTTC.

This clone was seen more than once but under ten times. The chain couples TRBV6-5 to TRBJ1-5; 12 nucleotides line up with TRBD1. Trimming removed 4 bases from V and 6 bases from J; junction bases left unmatched: 7. The CDR3 contains 16 residues. Germline values: CDR1 MNHEY, CDR2 SVGAGI. The CDR3 DNA follows: TGTGCCAGCAGTTTGGGACAGGGGGCGCGGACTCAGCCCCAGCATTTT. Translating it yields CASSLGQGARTQPQHF.

The sample holds a few counts of this clone. The chain carries TRBV6-6 and TRBJ1-6, with a weak D call TRBD1 (6 bases). Germline-derived CDR1 and CDR2 are MNHNY and SVGAGI (reference sequence). CDR3 length equals 13 residues. Trimming pared 2 bases from V and 10 bases from J, leaving 9 bases between. The DNA for the CDR3 is TGTGCCAGCAGTTACCAGGGGCACTCACCCCTCCACTTT. This codes for CASSYQGHSPLHF.

The chain uses TRBV19 and TRBJ1-2; D is unclear. This CDR3 contains 16 residues. CDR1 LNHDA and CDR2 SQIVND come from the germline V gene (reference sequence). Deletions cut 6 bases from V and 0 bases from J, with 17 bases between. CDR3 sequence: CASSAGAGSSNYGYTF. Here the CDR3 DNA reads TGTGCCAGTAGCGCCGGTGCAGGATCGTCTAACTATGGCTACACCTTC.

This sequence joins TRBV29-1 and TRBJ1-1; possibly TRBD1 for D (5 bases). V shed 7 bases and J shed 1 base, with 7 bases lying between them. Germline CDR1 is SQVTM and CDR2 is ANQGSEA. This CDR3 has 11 amino acids. In DNA form, the CDR3 reads TGCAGCGCGGGACGGAACACTGAAGCTTTCTTT. Its translation: CSAGRNTEAFF.

The V call is TRBV14, the J call TRBJ1-1; weak D call: TRBD1 (6 bases). V gave up 4 bases and J gave up 8 bases, with 8 bases separating them. Germline V gene sequence: CDR1 SGHDN, CDR2 FVKESK. The CDR3 runs 11 residues. The CDR3 loop is CASSLTGEAFF. The CDR3 DNA follows: TGTGCCAGCAGCCTCACAGGGGAAGCTTTCTTT.

This clone has more than one count but fewer than ten. The CDR3 nucleotides are TGTGCCAGTTACGGACAGGGGGACACCGGGGAGCTGTTTTTT. Translating gives CASYGQGDTGELFF. The rearrangement uses TRBV19 and TRBJ2-2; 10 bases agree with TRBD1. V lost 8 bases to trimming and J lost 3 bases; unmatched junction nucleotides: 3. CDR1 is LNHDA and CDR2 is SQIVND in the germline V gene (reference sequence). The CDR3 has 14 residues.

The V gene is TRBV19, the J gene TRBJ2-3; D perhaps matches TRBD1 (6 bases). CDR1 and CDR2 from the germline V gene are LNHDA and SQIVND (reference sequence). V lost 7 bases, J lost 2 bases, and 10 bases lay in between. The CDR3 loop spans 13 amino acids. The CDR3 region has the DNA TGTGCCAGTACATACAGGGCCACAGATACGCAGTATTTT. Translation: CASTYRATDTQYF. Supplemented by reference TRBV19 and TRBJ2-3, the full variable domain reads DGGITQSPKYLFRKEGQNVTLSCEQNLNHDAMYWYRQDPGQGLRLIYYSQIVNDFQKGDIAEGYSVSREKKESFPLTVTSAQKNPTAFYLCASTYRATDTQYFGPGTRLTVL.

The V call is TRBV5-4, the J call TRBJ2-3, with 13 positions matching TRBD2. V trimming: 4 bases; J trimming: 5 bases; junction bases outside the gene matches: 7. CDR3 length: 16 residues. The V gene's germline CDR1 is SGHNT and CDR2 YYREEE (reference sequence). In DNA, the CDR3 is TGTGCCAGCAGCCGGACTAGCGGGAGACGAGGAGATACGCAGTATTTT. The encoded protein is CASSRTSGRRGDTQYF. The whole variable domain, filled in from reference TRBV5-4 and TRBJ2-3, reads ETGVTQSPTHLIKTRGQQVTLRCSSQSGHNTVSWYQQALGQGPQFIFQYYREEENGRGNFPPRFSGLQFPNYSSELNVNALELDDSALYLCASSRTSGRRGDTQYFGPGTRLTVL.

The V gene is TRBV23-1, the J gene TRBJ2-7; D gene uncertain. TRBV23-1 is an open reading frame, and its role is uncertain. The CDR3 has 14 residues. Trimming removed 1 base at V and 3 bases at J, with 10 bases between. In DNA form, the CDR3 reads TGCGCCAGCAGTCAATACATTGTGAACTACGAGCAGTACTTC. This encodes CASSQYIVNYEQYF.